The rows below give T cell receptor beta chains drawn from one sample of a study of blood T cell repertoires in COVID-19. The data were produced by immunoSEQ multiplex PCR, yet TCRdb's version contains in-frame clones alone and is incomplete. The table has about 80,000 clones, approximately 80% seen once; the top ten hold just over 35%. The specimen sequenced was peripheral blood. The receptor source for this set is an older woman with acute or convalescent COVID-19. CDR3s include the opening cysteine and the closing phenylalanine or tryptophan. A D gene is named only where the DNA matches it firmly. Size is stated for part of the rows, as once, few or many counts, or as a class when the clone is expanded.

>.|TRBJ2-1|.|TRBV20-1
CSASNVASAYNEQFF
TGCAGTGCTAGTAATGTGGCTAGCGCCTACAATGAGCAGTTCTTC
>TRBD1|TRBJ1-1|.|TRBV7-3
CASSSRQGEAFF
TGTGCCAGCAGCTCTCGACAGGGTGAAGCTTTCTTT
>.|TRBJ1-4|.|TRBV10-3
CAISGGPATNEKLFF
TGTGCCATCAGTGGGGGGCCAGCAACTAATGAAAAACTGTTTTTT
>.|TRBJ2-3|.|TRBV7-3
CASSLTMGLLDTQYF
TGTGCCAGCAGCTTAACTATGGGACTTCTTGATACGCAGTATTTT
>TRBD2|TRBJ2-1|.|TRBV24-1
CATSVLAGSEQFF
TGTGCCACCAGTGTACTAGCGGGAAGTGAGCAGTTCTTC
>.|TRBJ2-1|.|TRBV18
CASSPLLSNEQFF
TGTGCCAGCTCACCGCTGCTAAGCAATGAGCAGTTCTTC
>TRBD2|TRBJ2-1|.|TRBV7-6
CASSLLAGLTNEQFF
TGTGCCAGCAGCCTACTAGCGGGATTGACCAATGAGCAGTTCTTC
>TRBD1|TRBJ1-5|once|TRBV4-1
CASSQGLTGVGQPQHF
TGCGCCAGCAGCCAAGGTCTGACAGGGGTAGGCCAGCCCCAGCATTTT
>.|TRBJ1-1|.|TRBV6-5
CASRQGVNTEAFF
TGTGCCAGCAGACAGGGAGTGAACACTGAAGCTTTCTTT
>.|TRBJ2-7|.|TRBV21-1
CASSKWDGTAYEQYF
TGTGCCAGCAGCAAATGGGACGGGACAGCATACGAGCAGTACTTC
>.|TRBJ1-5|.|TRBV4-1
CASSQETGNQPQHF
TGCGCCAGCAGCCAAGAGACAGGCAATCAGCCCCAGCATTTT
>TRBD1|TRBJ2-3|once|TRBV19
CASSMTGTLTDTQYF
TGTGCCAGTAGTATGACAGGGACGCTTACAGATACGCAGTATTTT
>.|TRBJ2-1|few|TRBV6-5
CASSYSRGNEQFF
TGTGCCAGCAGTTACTCGAGAGGGAATGAGCAGTTCTTC
>.|TRBJ2-3|.|TRBV2
CASTLPFSGTDTQYF
TGTGCCAGCACTTTACCTTTTTCGGGCACAGATACGCAGTATTTT
>TRBD1|TRBJ2-3|.|TRBV6-2/TRBV6-3
CASSYRDRGSSTQYF
TGTGCCAGCAGTTACCGGGACAGGGGGTCCTCTACGCAGTATTTT
>.|TRBJ2-2|.|TRBV19
CACRGANTGELFF
TGTGCCTGCAGAGGCGCGAACACCGGGGAGCTGTTTTTT
>TRBD1|TRBJ2-5|.|TRBV3-1/TRBV3-2
CASSSRQGARVLGFQETQYF
TGTGCCAGCAGCTCGCGACAGGGGGCGCGGGTTTTGGGGTTCCAGGAGACCCAGTACTTC
>TRBD1|TRBJ1-5|.|TRBV5-6
CASSSDRASNQPQHF
TGTGCCAGCAGCTCCGACAGGGCAAGCAATCAGCCCCAGCATTTT
>.|TRBJ1-2|.|TRBV5-4
CASSLDRLGYGYTF
TGTGCCAGCAGCTTGGACAGGCTGGGGTATGGCTACACCTTC
>TRBD1|TRBJ1-6|.|TRBV5-1
CASSLRTGGSSPLHF
TGCGCCAGCAGCCTCCGGACAGGGGGCAGTTCACCCCTCCACTTT